These 31 T cell receptor beta chains share one sample of origin, sequenced in a study of T-cell memory formation after mild COVID-19. TCRdb used MiXCR to reprocess the 5' RACE reads, holding one entry per CDR3 protein. The table lists under 700,000 distinct CDR3 sequences, about 20% of them singletons, with around an eighth in the top ten. Sequencing input: PBMCs or a T cell subset sorted from them (not recorded which). The receptors stem from an adult woman who had mild COVID-19 (a few samples of this study predate the infection). Cell type and time point are not known.

The V and J genes are TRBV9 and TRBJ2-3; D may correspond to TRBD1 or TRBD2 (5 bases each). The V end was cut by 1 base, the J end by 6 bases, with 12 bases between. The CDR3 is 14 residues long. The germline gives CDR1 SGDLS, CDR2 YYNGEE. Here the CDR3 reads CASSVWGEGDTQYF. The CDR3 DNA follows: TGTGCCAGCAGCGTATGGGGAGAGGGGGATACGCAGTATTTT.

This clonotype was seen a few times. The chain recombines TRBV4-2 with TRBJ2-4, with 10 positions matching TRBD2. This CDR3 region has 16 residues. The ends lost 1 base at V and 5 bases at J; junction bases unmatched: 5. Per germline, CDR1 LGHNA and CDR2 YNFKEQ. This CDR3 is CASSQAAGGPENIQYF. The CDR3 coding sequence is TGTGCCAGCAGCCAAGCAGCGGGGGGGCCCGAAAACATTCAGTACTTC.

This clonotype was picked up a small number of times. V is TRBV4-1 and J is TRBJ2-2, with a weak D call TRBD1 (6 bases). Germline V lookup: CDR1 MGHRA, CDR2 YSYEKL. V lost 4 bases and J 8 bases, leaving 20 bases between the germline ends. This CDR3 spans 16 amino acids. The CDR3 nucleotides are TGCGCCAGCAGCCCCCTGTTGACAGGTGACAGAGGGGAGCTGTTTTTT. It specifies CASSPLLTGDRGELFF.

The V and J genes are TRBV19 and TRBJ2-2, with 8 nucleotides matching TRBD1. This CDR3 comprises 14 residues. Germline V gene data show CDR1 as LNHDA and CDR2 as SQIVND (reference sequence). The V and J ends lost 4 bases and 9 bases, in that order; junction bases with no gene match: 7. For the CDR3, the DNA is TGTGCCAGTAGTAGGGACAGGCAATCCTGGGAGCTGTTTTTT. Protein product: CASSRDRQSWELFF.

This clonotype was counted ten times or more. Here the CDR3 DNA reads TGTGCCAGCAGTCCCAACCTGGCAACAAACTACGAGCAGTACTTC. It codes for CASSPNLATNYEQYF. This rearrangement joins TRBV27 to TRBJ2-7, with D uncertain. The CDR3 is 15 amino acids. CDR1 and CDR2 (germline): MNHEY, SMNVEV (reference sequence). V was shortened by 5 bases and J by 3 bases, with 17 bases between the two germline ends.

This clonotype appeared a few times. The chain recombines TRBV18 with TRBJ2-2, with a possible D match to TRBD1 (5 bases). Germline V gene data show CDR1 as KGHSH and CDR2 as LQKENI. The CDR3 is 14 amino acids. V gave up 7 bases and J gave up 4 bases, with 13 bases separating them. DNA of the CDR3: TGTGCCAGCTACCTACTTCAGGGCACCGGGGAGCTGTTTTTT. As protein: CASYLLQGTGELFF.

The chain couples TRBV6-5 to TRBJ1-1, with a tentative D call TRBD1 (5 bases). The germline gives CDR1 MNHEY, CDR2 SVGAGI. The CDR3 is 14 residues long. V shed 6 bases and J shed 6 bases, with 17 bases lying between them. The CDR3 nucleotides are TGTGCCAGCAGCATACACAGTCGGGACGCTGAAGCTTTCTTT. It yields the protein CASSIHSRDAEAFF.

This clonotype was counted only a few times. The chain couples TRBV20-1 to TRBJ2-2; TRBD2 is a possible D gene (7 bases). Germline CDR1 is DFQATT and CDR2 is SNEGSKA (reference sequence). Deletions cut 6 bases from V and 4 bases from J, with 15 bases between. The CDR3 is 14 residues long. CDR3 protein: CSAKQGGSTGELFF. DNA of the CDR3: TGCAGTGCAAAACAGGGAGGGAGCACCGGGGAGCTGTTTTTT.

This clonotype was detected a few times. The gene calls are TRBV14 and TRBJ2-3; maybe TRBD2 (6 bases). This CDR3 spans 18 amino acids. The V end was cut by 4 bases, the J end by 2 bases, with 22 bases between. Germline V CDR1 and CDR2: SGHDN, FVKESK. CDR3 DNA: TGTGCCAGCAGCCTCGGGACGTGGCGGGAAATTTCCACAGATACGCAGTATTTT. Translated, it gives CASSLGTWREISTDTQYF.

The CDR3 loop reads CASSWGTDLRRTEAFF. The CDR3, as DNA: TGCGCCAGCAGCTGGGGGACAGACCTTAGACGCACTGAAGCTTTCTTT. This chain connects TRBV5-1 to TRBJ1-1; TRBD1 matches 7 bases. V dropped 3 bases and J dropped 4; count of bases not matched to a gene: 12. Per the germline V gene, CDR1 is SGHRS and CDR2 is YFSETQ. The CDR3 length is 16 residues.

The V gene is TRBV6-2 or TRBV6-3, the J gene TRBJ2-1, with 11 bases that match TRBD2. The junction had 8 bases not matched to a gene; V was cut back by 0 bases and J by 4 bases. The CDR3 has 18 amino acids. CDR1 is MNHEY and CDR2 is SVGEGT in the germline V gene. The CDR3 DNA reads as TGTGCCAGCAGTTACTCCTCGAAGGTAGCGGGAGGGTACAATGAGCAGTTCTTC. The encoded protein is CASSYSSKVAGGYNEQFF.

CDR3: CATSRPYEQYF. The CDR3 DNA reads TGTGCCACCAGCCGTCCCTACGAGCAGTACTTC. The rearrangement uses TRBV15 and TRBJ2-7, with D hard to call. The V gene lost 5 bases and the J gene lost 2 bases, with 4 bases spanning the gap. The CDR3 sequence is 11 residues long. CDR1 LNHNV and CDR2 YYDKDF come from the germline V gene (reference sequence).

The chain recombines TRBV27 with TRBJ1-2; TRBD1 matches 9 bases. V dropped 6 bases and J dropped 4; count of bases not matched to a gene: 0. This CDR3 spans 12 amino acids. Germline lookup yields CDR1 MNHEY and CDR2 SMNVEV (reference sequence). The DNA for the CDR3 is TGTGCCAGCAGGACAGGGGGCTATGGCTACACCTTC. Its protein product is CASRTGGYGYTF.

This clonotype was recorded at least ten times. The V call is TRBV11-2, the J call TRBJ1-3, with D unresolved. Germline V gene sequence: CDR1 SGHAT, CDR2 FQNNGV. V was trimmed by 5 bases and J by 0 bases, leaving 5 bases between them. The CDR3 covers 13 residues. CDR3 bases: TGTGCCAGCAGCCCGCTCTCTGGAAACACCATATATTTT. It is translated as CASSPLSGNTIYF. Full variable domain (missing parts from reference TRBV11-2 and TRBJ1-3): EAGVAQSPRYKIIEKRQSVAFWCNPISGHATLYWYQQILGQGPKLLIQFQNNGVVDDSQLPKDRFSAERLKGVDSTLKIQPAKLEDSAVYLCASSPLSGNTIYFGEGSWLTVV.

This clonotype was seen more than once but under ten times. The rearrangement links TRBV20-1 to TRBJ2-1; 7 nucleotides agree with TRBD2. Germline loops: CDR1 DFQATT, CDR2 SNEGSKA (reference sequence). The length of the CDR3 is 14 residues. The CDR3 coding sequence is TGCAGCCCCCGAATGGGCGGGAGTTACAATGAGCAGTTCTTC. This gives the protein CSPRMGGSYNEQFF.

This clonotype turned up a few times. The chain joins TRBV20-1 to TRBJ2-7; D remains ambiguous. The germline V and J ends were trimmed by 3 bases and 5 bases, with 5 bases remaining between them. This CDR3 has 10 amino acids. CDR1 and CDR2 (germline): DFQATT, SNEGSKA (reference sequence). CDR3 nucleotides: TGCAGTGCTAGCCTCCACGAGCAGTACTTC. Protein sequence: CSASLHEQYF.

This sequence joins TRBV29-1 and TRBJ2-7, with 12 bases fitting TRBD1. Germline CDR1 SQVTM, CDR2 ANQGSEA. Unmatched junction bases numbered 5, after V lost 5 bases and J lost 6 bases. There are 13 residues in the CDR3. Written as DNA, the CDR3 is TGCAGCGTTTCCGGGACAGGGGGCCGCGAGCAGTACTTC. This translates into CSVSGTGGREQYF.

This chain joins TRBV29-1 and TRBJ2-7, with 13 bases fitting TRBD2. The CDR3 is 17 residues long. V gave up 5 bases and J gave up 2 bases; unmatched junction bases: 12. From germline, CDR1 is SQVTM and CDR2 ANQGSEA. The CDR3 DNA is TGCAGCGTTCGACTAGCGGGAGGAATCCTTGAGACCTACGAGCAGTACTTC. Its translation: CSVRLAGGILETYEQYF.

This chain joins TRBV9 and TRBJ2-6; a weak D match, TRBD2 (6 bases). Germline assignment: CDR1 SGDLS and CDR2 YYNGEE. V dropped 3 bases and J dropped 0 bases, with 13 bases sitting between them. The CDR3 has 17 amino acids. The CDR3 here is CASSDGLNTSGANVLTF. As DNA, the CDR3 is TGTGCCAGCAGCGACGGACTAAATACCTCTGGGGCCAACGTCCTGACTTTC.

This clonotype was counted only a few times. V usage is TRBV6-6 and J usage is TRBJ2-1, with D perhaps matching TRBD1 or TRBD2 (5 bases each). The ends were cut back, 2 bases at V and 8 bases at J, with 19 bases in the middle. CDR1 MNHNY and CDR2 SVGAGI come from the germline V gene (reference sequence). The CDR3 runs to 16 residues. The CDR3 coding sequence is TGTGCCAGCAGTTACCGCGGCAGGGCGGGTGAAGATGAGCAGTTCTTC. This translates into CASSYRGRAGEDEQFF.

This clonotype has only a few counts. This chain uses TRBV20-1 with TRBJ2-7; D gene ambiguous. CDR1 is DFQATT and CDR2 is SNEGSKA in the germline V gene (reference sequence). The CDR3 loop spans 12 amino acids. V dropped 0 bases and J dropped 3 bases, with 6 bases sitting between them. This CDR3 is CSARDRLYEQYF. The CDR3 nucleotides read TGCAGTGCTAGAGATCGTCTCTACGAGCAGTACTTC.

The V gene is TRBV20-1, the J gene TRBJ2-5; TRBD2 aligns across 14 bases. The CDR3 is made up of 16 amino acids. The germline V gene encodes CDR1 DFQATT and CDR2 SNEGSKA (reference sequence). The ends lost 6 bases at V and 4 bases at J; junction bases unmatched: 10. CDR3 nucleotides: TGCAGTGCCACCGGGACTAGCGGGAGACAAGCAGAGACCCAGTACTTC. As protein: CSATGTSGRQAETQYF.

The chain links TRBV5-1 to TRBJ2-1; 7 nucleotides align to TRBD2. The CDR3 runs 15 residues. Germline V gives CDR1 SGHRS, CDR2 YFSETQ. V trimming: 4 bases; J trimming: 5 bases; junction bases outside the gene matches: 9. The CDR3 sequence: CASSLLVGGDNEQFF. The CDR3 DNA is TGCGCCAGCAGCCTTCTAGTTGGGGGGGACAATGAGCAGTTCTTC.

The genes are TRBV20-1 and TRBJ2-1; D may be TRBD1 (5 bases). The CDR3 has 14 residues. CDR1 and CDR2 (germline): DFQATT, SNEGSKA (reference sequence). V lost 0 bases, J lost 7 bases, and 13 bases lay in between. CDR3 sequence reads: CSARDLQGSNEQFF. DNA for the CDR3: TGCAGTGCTAGAGATCTCCAGGGAAGTAATGAGCAGTTCTTC.

Only a few counts were recorded for this clonotype. The rearrangement links TRBV5-5 to TRBJ1-1; D might be TRBD1 (5 bases). The CDR3 extends over 13 amino acids. V lost 6 bases and J 2 bases, leaving 11 bases between the germline ends. Per the germline V gene, CDR1 is SGHKS and CDR2 is YYEKEE (reference sequence). The CDR3 is CASMYGGNTEAFF. The CDR3 nucleotides are TGTGCCAGCATGTACGGGGGTAACACTGAAGCTTTCTTT.

The DNA for the CDR3 is TGTGCCAGCAGTGCGTCTTGGGACGAGCAGTACTTC. Translation: CASSASWDEQYF. The chain is built from TRBV2 and TRBJ2-7, with unresolved D. The CDR3 extends over 12 amino acids. The V gene lost 4 bases and the J gene lost 5 bases, with 9 bases spanning the gap. CDR1 is SNHLY and CDR2 is FYNNEI in the germline V gene.

The chain employs TRBV4-1 and TRBJ2-3; 9 positions agree with TRBD1. Germline V gene sequence: CDR1 MGHRA, CDR2 YSYEKL. There are 16 residues in the CDR3. Unmatched junction bases numbered 3, after V lost 1 base and J lost 1 base. Written as DNA, the CDR3 is TGCGCCAGCAGCCAAGGCCGGGACAGGGGCACAGATACGCAGTATTTT. Translating it yields CASSQGRDRGTDTQYF.

Only a few counts were recorded for this clonotype. The chain couples TRBV2 to TRBJ2-7; 9 positions match TRBD2. With 6 bases clipped from V and 4 bases from J, the junction kept 10 bases outside the gene matches. The CDR3 is 15 amino acids. CDR1 and CDR2 (germline): SNHLY, FYNNEI. This chain's CDR3 is CASSEWGSGSYEQYF. DNA of the CDR3: TGTGCCAGCAGCGAGTGGGGTAGCGGGAGTTACGAGCAGTACTTC.

This clonotype was seen only a few times. The rearrangement uses TRBV29-1 and TRBJ1-1; D gene ambiguous. Trimming left V 0 bases short and J 3 bases short, with 5 bases between. The CDR3 extends over 12 amino acids. Germline loops: CDR1 SQVTM, CDR2 ANQGSEA. In DNA, the CDR3 is TGCAGCGTTGAAGATATGGACACTGAAGCTTTCTTT. Protein sequence: CSVEDMDTEAFF.

The rearrangement uses TRBV6-5 and TRBJ2-2, with 10 bases lining up with TRBD1. CDR3 length equals 17 residues. The V gene's germline CDR1 is MNHEY and CDR2 SVGAGI. J gave up 2 bases and V 6 bases, and 9 bases lay outside the gene matches. The DNA for the CDR3 is TGTGCCAGCAGCCTCGACAGGGGGCGGCTTAACACCGGGGAGCTGTTTTTT. Amino acid sequence: CASSLDRGRLNTGELFF.

There are a few counts of this clonotype. The chain recombines TRBV9 with TRBJ1-2; D uncertain. The CDR3 consists of 13 residues. V dropped 4 bases and J dropped 4 bases, with 11 bases sitting between them. From germline, CDR1 is SGDLS and CDR2 YYNGEE. CDR3 sequence: CASSLDEIYGYTF. The CDR3, as DNA: TGTGCCAGCAGCTTGGATGAAATCTATGGCTACACCTTC.